This TCR beta chain originates from a study of T cell responses to AZD1222 COVID-19 vaccine (dated by TCRdb to the early 2020s). About the full investigation: AZD1222 recipients with second doses at about 4 weeks or about 12 weeks were pooled, because spike-specific TCR depth and breadth did not differ between schedules. Trial participants were enrolled into age subgroups of 18-55, 56-69 and 70-plus years, which contained about 150, 28 and 57 TCR-sequenced participants, respectively. TCR sequencing was performed for some 250 trial participants, of whom about 200 were given two doses of AZD1222 and some 26 were given two doses of MenACWY control vaccine. Overall study outcomes, separate from this receptor: Conclusions about previously exposed vaccinees are limited, since just five or six AZD1222 recipients were seropositive for SARS-CoV-2 at baseline. The 56-69-year group was small, and its depth increase did not reach significance, likely because of low power. A significant rise in spike-specific TCR breadth and depth was observed after two AZD1222 doses relative to day 0 and relative to MenACWY recipients. CD4 TCRs associated with the vaccine covered the entire spike protein, and the dominant responses were in regions 160-218 and 743-854. Epitopes outside the regions mutated in the B.1.351 and B.1.1.7 variants were reportedly recognized by nearly half of the unique spike-specific TCRs. No day 14 peak-response samples were available, so repertoires were characterized only after the peak T cell response. Participants were mostly white British, with more females than males. The authors suggested clonal diversity may have been underestimated.

Notes on this clone: It lacks a known antigen. No per-base quality is available; no much larger clone lies one base away.

The CDR3 regions of human TCRbeta chains were analyzed by immunosequencing. Concerning the study's data processing: TCRs in the repertoires were compared against a reference library of SARS-CoV-2-specific TCRs that had been generated with the MIRA antigen-specificity platform. Breadth meant the fraction of unique TCRs that were SARS-CoV-2-associated, whereas depth meant the fraction of total T cells that were SARS-CoV-2-associated. Each spike-specific TCR was assigned to its reactive spike region and to a CD4 or CD8 class using the MIRA data. Log10-transformed breadth and depth values were compared by one-way ANOVA with Sidak's multiple comparisons tests. TCRdb carries this immuneACCESS record with in-frame sequences only. Its versions omit some clonotypes, under half of them owing to an unresolved V gene in the studies checked, with the rest unexplained. The DNA gave D and trimming, while V, J and clone size come from that table. Within this sample are roughly 150,000 clones, with roughly nine tenths of them counted one time only. Around 2% of the sample is taken by the ten largest.

Read against the paper, the sample's time point label means: baseline before first vaccination. Vaccinee samples were obtained from the UK trials COV001 and COV002, which included a single-blind randomized controlled phase 2/3 trial of AZD1222 (ChAdOx1 nCoV-19) in healthy adults. For TCRbeta chain sequencing, PBMC samples were collected from trial participants at day 0 and at day 28 after the second dose. The V and J ends are trimmed by 5 bases and 6 bases, leaving 9 bases between them. For CDR1 and CDR2, the germline V gene lists SGHRS and YFSETQ. Its CDR3 holds 12 amino acids, cysteine through phenylalanine. Of the read, only the CDR3 DNA is kept; its 36 bases are in frame from base 1.

Here the chain combines TRBV5-1 and TRBJ2-1, with the D segment identity uncertain. The source material was peripheral blood, sampled on day 0 of AZD1222 vaccination. The source of this sequence is an adult in good health. At the DNA level, the sequence is TGCGCCAGCAGGGTCCCCTCCAATGAGCAGTTCTTC. This codes for CASRVPSNEQFF.